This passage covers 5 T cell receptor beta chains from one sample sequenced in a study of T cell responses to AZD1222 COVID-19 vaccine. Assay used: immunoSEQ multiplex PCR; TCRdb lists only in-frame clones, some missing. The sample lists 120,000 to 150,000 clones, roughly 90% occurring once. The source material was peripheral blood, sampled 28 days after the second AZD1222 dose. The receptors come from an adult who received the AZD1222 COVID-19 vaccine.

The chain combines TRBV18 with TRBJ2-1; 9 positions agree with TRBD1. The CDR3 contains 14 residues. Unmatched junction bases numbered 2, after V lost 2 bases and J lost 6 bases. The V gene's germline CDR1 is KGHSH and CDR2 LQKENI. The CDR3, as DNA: TGTGCCAGCTCACCAAGGACAGGGGTCAATGAGCAGTTCTTC. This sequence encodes CASSPRTGVNEQFF. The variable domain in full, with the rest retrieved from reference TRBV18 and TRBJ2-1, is NAGVMQNPRHLVRRRGQEARLRCSPMKGHSHVYWYRQLPEEGLKFMVYLQKENIIDESGMPKERFSAEFPKEGPSILRIQQVVRGDSAAYFCASSPRTGVNEQFFGPGTRLTVL.

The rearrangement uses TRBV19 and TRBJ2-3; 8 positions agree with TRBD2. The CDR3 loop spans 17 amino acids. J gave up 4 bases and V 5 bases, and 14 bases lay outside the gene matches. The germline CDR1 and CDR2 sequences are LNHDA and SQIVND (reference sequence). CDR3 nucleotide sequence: TGTGCCAGTAGTGGAATCCTCGGGGGGGCGGCCGCAGATACGCAGTATTTT. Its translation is CASSGILGGAAADTQYF.

Here the CDR3 DNA reads TGTGCCAGCAGCCACCGGACAGGGATGAACACTGAAGCTTTCTTT. It codes for CASSHRTGMNTEAFF. The chain joins TRBV14 to TRBJ1-1; 8 nucleotides line up with TRBD1. With V trimmed by 3 bases and J by 0 bases, 3 bases remained unmatched. CDR3 size: 15 residues. Germline CDR1 is SGHDN and CDR2 is FVKESK.

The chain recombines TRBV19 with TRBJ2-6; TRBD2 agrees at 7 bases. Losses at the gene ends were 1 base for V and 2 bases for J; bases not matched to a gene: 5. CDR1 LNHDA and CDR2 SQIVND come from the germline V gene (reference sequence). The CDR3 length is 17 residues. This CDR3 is CASSIGVGTTGANVLTF. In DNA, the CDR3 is TGTGCCAGTAGTATAGGGGTCGGGACTACTGGGGCCAACGTCCTGACTTTC.

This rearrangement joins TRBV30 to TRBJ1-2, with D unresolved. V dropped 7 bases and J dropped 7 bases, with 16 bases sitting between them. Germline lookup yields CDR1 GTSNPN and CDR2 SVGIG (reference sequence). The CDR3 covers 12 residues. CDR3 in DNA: TGTGCCTCCGCCGCGCCCAACAGTGGCTACACCTTC. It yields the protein CASAAPNSGYTF.